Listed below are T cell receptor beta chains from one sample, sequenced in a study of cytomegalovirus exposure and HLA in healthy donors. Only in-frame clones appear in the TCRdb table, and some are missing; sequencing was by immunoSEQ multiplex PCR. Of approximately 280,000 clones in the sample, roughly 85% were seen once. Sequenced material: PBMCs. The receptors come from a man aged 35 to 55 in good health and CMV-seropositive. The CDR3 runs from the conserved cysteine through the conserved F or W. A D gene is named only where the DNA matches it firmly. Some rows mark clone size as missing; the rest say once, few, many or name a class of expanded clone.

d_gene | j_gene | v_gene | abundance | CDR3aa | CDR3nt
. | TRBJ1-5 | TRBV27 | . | CASSFLFNSNQPQHF | TGTGCCAGCAGTTTTCTATTTAATAGCAATCAGCCCCAGCATTTT
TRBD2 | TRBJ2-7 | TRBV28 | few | CASSDGWSGRAYEQYF | TGTGCCAGCAGTGACGGGTGGAGCGGGAGGGCCTACGAGCAGTACTTC
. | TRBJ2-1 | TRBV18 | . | CASSPRPGEQFF | TGTGCCAGCTCACCACGACCGGGTGAGCAGTTCTTC
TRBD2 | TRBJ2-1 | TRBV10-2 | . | CASRLAGAHNEQFF | TGCGCCAGCAGATTAGCGGGAGCACACAATGAGCAGTTCTTC
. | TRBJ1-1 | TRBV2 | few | CASSESNRRVVKAFF | TGTGCCAGCAGTGAGAGTAATCGGAGGGTGGTAAAAGCTTTCTTT
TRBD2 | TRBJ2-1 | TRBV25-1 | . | CASSEASSGRFNEQFF | TGTGCCAGCAGTGAGGCGTCCAGCGGGAGGTTCAATGAGCAGTTCTTC
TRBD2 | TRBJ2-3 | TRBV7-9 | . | CASSGVAGGPTDTQYF | TGTGCCAGCAGCGGAGTAGCGGGAGGGCCGACAGATACGCAGTATTTT
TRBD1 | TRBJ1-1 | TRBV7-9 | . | CASSLALQGGNTEAFF | TGTGCCAGCAGCTTAGCCCTACAGGGGGGGAACACTGAAGCTTTCTTT
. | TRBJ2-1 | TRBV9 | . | CASSVVDGVSDVYNEQFF | TGTGCCAGCAGCGTAGTGGACGGGGTTAGCGACGTCTACAATGAGCAGTTCTTC
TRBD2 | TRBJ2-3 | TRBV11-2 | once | CASSEGLAGITDTQYF | TGTGCCAGCAGCGAGGGACTAGCGGGGATCACAGATACGCAGTATTTT